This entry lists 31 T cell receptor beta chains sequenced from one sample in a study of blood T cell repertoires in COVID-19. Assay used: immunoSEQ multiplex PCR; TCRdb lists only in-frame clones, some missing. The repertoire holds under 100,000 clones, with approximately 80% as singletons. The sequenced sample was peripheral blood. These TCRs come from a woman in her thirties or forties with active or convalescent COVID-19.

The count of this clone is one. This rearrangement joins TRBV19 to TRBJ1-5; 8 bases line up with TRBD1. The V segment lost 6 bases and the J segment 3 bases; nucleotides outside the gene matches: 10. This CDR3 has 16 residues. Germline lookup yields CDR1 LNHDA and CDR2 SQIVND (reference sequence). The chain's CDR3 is CASSWTGTGHNQPQHF. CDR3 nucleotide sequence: TGTGCCAGTAGCTGGACCGGGACAGGCCACAATCAGCCCCAGCATTTT.

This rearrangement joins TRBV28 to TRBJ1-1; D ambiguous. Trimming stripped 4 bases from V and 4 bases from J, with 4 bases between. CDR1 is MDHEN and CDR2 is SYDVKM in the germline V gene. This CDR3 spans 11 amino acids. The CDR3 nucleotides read TGTGCCAGCAGTTGGGCCACTGAAGCTTTCTTT. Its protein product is CASSWATEAFF. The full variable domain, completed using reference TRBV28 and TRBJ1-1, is DVKVTQSSRYLVKRTGEKVFLECVQDMDHENMFWYRQDPGLGLRLIYFSYDVKMKEKGDIPEGYSVSREKKERFSLILESASTNQTSMYLCASSWATEAFFGQGTRLTVV.

The CDR3 reads CSASQGALAKNIQYF. In nucleotides, the CDR3 is TGCAGTGCTAGTCAGGGGGCTCTAGCCAAAAACATTCAGTACTTC. The rearrangement links TRBV20-1 to TRBJ2-4; 8 nucleotides agree with TRBD1. Germline V lookup: CDR1 DFQATT, CDR2 SNEGSKA (reference sequence). This CDR3 has 15 amino acids. The J segment lost 0 bases and the V segment lost 3 bases, leaving 4 bases of the junction unmatched.

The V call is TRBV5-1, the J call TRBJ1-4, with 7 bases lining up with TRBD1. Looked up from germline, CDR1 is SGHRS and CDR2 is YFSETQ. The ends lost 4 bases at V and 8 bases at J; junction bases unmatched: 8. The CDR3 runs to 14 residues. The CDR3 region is CASSPRQGGEKLFF. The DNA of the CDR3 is TGCGCCAGCAGCCCTCGACAGGGTGGCGAAAAACTGTTTTTT.

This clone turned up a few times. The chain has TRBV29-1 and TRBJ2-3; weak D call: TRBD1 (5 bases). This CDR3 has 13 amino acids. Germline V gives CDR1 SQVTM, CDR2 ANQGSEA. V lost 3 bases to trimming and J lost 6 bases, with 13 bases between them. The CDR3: CSVDGQGGDTQYF. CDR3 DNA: TGCAGCGTTGATGGGCAGGGTGGCGATACGCAGTATTTT.

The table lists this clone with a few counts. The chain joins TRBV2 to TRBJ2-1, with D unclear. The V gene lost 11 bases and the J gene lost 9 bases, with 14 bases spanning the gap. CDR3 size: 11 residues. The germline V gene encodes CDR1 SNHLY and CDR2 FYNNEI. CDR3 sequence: CAGATDSEQFF. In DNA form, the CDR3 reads TGTGCCGGAGCGACTGACTCTGAGCAGTTCTTC.

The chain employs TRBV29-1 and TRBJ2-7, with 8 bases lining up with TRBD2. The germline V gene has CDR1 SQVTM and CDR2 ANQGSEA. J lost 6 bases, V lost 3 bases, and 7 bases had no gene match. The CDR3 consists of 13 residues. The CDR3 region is CSVDGTSKAEQYF. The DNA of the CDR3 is TGCAGCGTTGACGGGACTAGTAAAGCCGAGCAGTACTTC.

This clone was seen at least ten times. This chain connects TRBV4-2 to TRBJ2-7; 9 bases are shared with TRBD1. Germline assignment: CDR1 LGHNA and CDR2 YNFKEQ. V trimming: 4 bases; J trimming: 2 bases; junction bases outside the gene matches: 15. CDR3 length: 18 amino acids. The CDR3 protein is CASSPLVAGTGTTYEQYF. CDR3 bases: TGTGCCAGCAGCCCTCTGGTCGCCGGGACAGGGACTACCTACGAGCAGTACTTC.

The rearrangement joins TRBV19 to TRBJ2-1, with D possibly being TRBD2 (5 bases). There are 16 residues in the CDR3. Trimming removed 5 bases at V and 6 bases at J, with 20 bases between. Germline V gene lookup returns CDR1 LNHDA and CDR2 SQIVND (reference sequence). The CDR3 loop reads CASSPSQERRRNEQFF. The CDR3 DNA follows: TGTGCCAGTAGTCCTTCGCAGGAGAGGAGGCGCAATGAGCAGTTCTTC.

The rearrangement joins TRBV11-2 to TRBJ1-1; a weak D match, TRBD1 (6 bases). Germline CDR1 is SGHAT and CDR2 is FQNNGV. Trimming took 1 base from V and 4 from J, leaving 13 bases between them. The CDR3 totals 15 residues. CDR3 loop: CASSLARGGITEAFF. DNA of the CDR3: TGTGCCAGCAGCTTAGCCCGAGGGGGAATCACTGAAGCTTTCTTT.

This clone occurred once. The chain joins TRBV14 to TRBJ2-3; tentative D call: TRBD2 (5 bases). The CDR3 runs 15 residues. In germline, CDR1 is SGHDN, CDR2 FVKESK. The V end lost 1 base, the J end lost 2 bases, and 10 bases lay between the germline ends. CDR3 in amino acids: CASSQGGLYTDTQYF. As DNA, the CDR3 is TGTGCCAGCAGCCAAGGTGGACTCTACACAGATACGCAGTATTTT.

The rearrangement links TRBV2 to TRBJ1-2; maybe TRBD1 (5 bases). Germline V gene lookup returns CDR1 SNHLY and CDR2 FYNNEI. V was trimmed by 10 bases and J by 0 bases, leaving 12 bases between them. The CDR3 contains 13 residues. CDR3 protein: CAIRGAANYGYTF. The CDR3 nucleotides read TGTGCCATCCGTGGGGCAGCTAACTATGGCTACACCTTC.

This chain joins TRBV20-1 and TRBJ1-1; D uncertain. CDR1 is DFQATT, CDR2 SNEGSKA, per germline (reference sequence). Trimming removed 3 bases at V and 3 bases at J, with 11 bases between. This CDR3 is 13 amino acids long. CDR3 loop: CSASKSFDTEAFF. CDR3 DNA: TGCAGTGCTAGTAAGAGCTTCGACACTGAAGCTTTCTTT.

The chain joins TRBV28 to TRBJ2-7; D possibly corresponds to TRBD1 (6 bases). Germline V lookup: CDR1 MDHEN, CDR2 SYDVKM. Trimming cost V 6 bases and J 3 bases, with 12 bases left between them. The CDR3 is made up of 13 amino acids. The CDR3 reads CASRQGRVYEQYF. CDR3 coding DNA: TGTGCCAGCAGACAGGGACGGGTCTACGAGCAGTACTTC.

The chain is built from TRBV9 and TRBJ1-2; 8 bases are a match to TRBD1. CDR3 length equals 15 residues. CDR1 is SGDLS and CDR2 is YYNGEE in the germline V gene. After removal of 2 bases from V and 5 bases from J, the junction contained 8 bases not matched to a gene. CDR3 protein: CASSVGTGDYYGYTF. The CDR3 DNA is TGTGCCAGCAGCGTGGGGACAGGAGATTATTATGGCTACACCTTC.

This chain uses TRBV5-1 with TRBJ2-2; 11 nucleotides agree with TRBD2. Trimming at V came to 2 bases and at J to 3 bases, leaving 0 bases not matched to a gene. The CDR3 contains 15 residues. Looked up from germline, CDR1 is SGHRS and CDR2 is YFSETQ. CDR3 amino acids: CASSFSGRDTGELFF. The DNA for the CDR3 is TGCGCCAGCAGCTTTAGCGGGAGGGACACCGGGGAGCTGTTTTTT.

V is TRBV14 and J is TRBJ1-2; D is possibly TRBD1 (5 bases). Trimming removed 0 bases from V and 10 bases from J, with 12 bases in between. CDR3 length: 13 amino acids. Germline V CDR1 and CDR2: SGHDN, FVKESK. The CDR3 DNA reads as TGTGCCAGCAGCCAAGATCGGAGCGGGGCCTACACCTTC. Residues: CASSQDRSGAYTF.

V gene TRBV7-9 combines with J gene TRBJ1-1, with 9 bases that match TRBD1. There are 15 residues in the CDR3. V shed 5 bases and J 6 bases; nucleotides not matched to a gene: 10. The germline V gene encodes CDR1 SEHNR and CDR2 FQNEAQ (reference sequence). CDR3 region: CASSPEQGARAEAFF. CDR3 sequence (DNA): TGTGCCAGCAGCCCCGAACAGGGGGCGAGGGCTGAAGCTTTCTTT.

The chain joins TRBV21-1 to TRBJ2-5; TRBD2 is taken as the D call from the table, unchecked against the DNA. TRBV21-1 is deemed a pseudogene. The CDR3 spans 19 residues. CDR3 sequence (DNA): TGTGCCAGCAGCAAAGGGGCTCCCCTGGGGGGACTAGCGGGGGAGACCCAGTACTTC. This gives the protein CASSKGAPLGGLAGETQYF.

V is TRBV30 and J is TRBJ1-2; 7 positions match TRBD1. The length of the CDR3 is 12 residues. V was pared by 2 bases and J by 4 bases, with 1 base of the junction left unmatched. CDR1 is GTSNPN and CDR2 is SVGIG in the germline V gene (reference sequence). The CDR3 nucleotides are TGTGCCTGGAGTTCAGGGGGCTATGGCTACACCTTC. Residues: CAWSSGGYGYTF.

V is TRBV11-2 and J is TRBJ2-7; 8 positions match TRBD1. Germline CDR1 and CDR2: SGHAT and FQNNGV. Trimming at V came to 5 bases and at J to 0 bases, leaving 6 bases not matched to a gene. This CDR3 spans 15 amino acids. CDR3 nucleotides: TGTGCCAGCAGCCAGGGACAGGACCCCTCCTACGAGCAGTACTTC. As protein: CASSQGQDPSYEQYF. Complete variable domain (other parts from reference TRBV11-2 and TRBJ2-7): EAGVAQSPRYKIIEKRQSVAFWCNPISGHATLYWYQQILGQGPKLLIQFQNNGVVDDSQLPKDRFSAERLKGVDSTLKIQPAKLEDSAVYLCASSQGQDPSYEQYFGPGTRLTVT.

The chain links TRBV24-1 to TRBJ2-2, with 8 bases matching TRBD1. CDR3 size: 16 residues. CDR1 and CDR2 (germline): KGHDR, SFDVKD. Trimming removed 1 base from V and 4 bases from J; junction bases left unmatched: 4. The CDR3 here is CATSDFETGVTGELFF. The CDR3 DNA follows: TGTGCCACCAGTGATTTCGAGACAGGGGTCACCGGGGAGCTGTTTTTT.

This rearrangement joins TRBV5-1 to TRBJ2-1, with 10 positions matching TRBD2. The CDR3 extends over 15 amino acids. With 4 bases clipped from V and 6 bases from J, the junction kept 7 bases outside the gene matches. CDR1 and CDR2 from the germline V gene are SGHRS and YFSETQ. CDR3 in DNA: TGCGCCAGCAGCGGGGAGCGGGGGGGCTTCAATGAGCAGTTCTTC. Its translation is CASSGERGGFNEQFF.

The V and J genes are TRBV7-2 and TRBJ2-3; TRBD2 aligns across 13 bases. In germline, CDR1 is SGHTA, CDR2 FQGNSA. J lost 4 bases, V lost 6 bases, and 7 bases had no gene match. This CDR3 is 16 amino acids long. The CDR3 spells CASSRLAGGQADTQYF. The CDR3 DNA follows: TGTGCCAGCAGTCGACTAGCGGGAGGACAGGCAGATACGCAGTATTTT. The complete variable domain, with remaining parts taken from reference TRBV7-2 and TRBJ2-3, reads GAGVSQSPSNKVTEKGKDVELRCDPISGHTALYWYRQSLGQGLEFLIYFQGNSAPDKSGLPSDRFSAERTGGSVSTLTIQRTQQEDSAVYLCASSRLAGGQADTQYFGPGTRLTVL.

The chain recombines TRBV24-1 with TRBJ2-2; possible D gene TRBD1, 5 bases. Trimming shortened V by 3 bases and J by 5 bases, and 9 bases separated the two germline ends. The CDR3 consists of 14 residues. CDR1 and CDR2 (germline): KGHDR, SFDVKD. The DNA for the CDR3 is TGTGCCACCAGTGATCCCGACAGTACCGGGGAGCTGTTTTTT. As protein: CATSDPDSTGELFF.

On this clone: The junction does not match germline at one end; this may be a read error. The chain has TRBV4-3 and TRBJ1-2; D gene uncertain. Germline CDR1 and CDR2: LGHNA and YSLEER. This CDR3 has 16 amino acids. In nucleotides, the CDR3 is TGCGCCAGCAGCCAAGATACGGGTTTAGTGGCTAGAAAGGTGGAATTC. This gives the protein CASSQDTGLVARKVEF.

Here the CDR3 reads CASSSRDSNSPLHF. The CDR3 DNA reads as TGTGCCAGCTCATCCCGGGACAGTAATTCACCCCTCCACTTT. This chain joins TRBV18 and TRBJ1-6, with 7 positions matching TRBD1. The germline CDR1 and CDR2 sequences are KGHSH and LQKENI. The CDR3 sequence is 14 residues long. Unmatched junction bases numbered 4, after V lost 5 bases and J lost 6 bases.

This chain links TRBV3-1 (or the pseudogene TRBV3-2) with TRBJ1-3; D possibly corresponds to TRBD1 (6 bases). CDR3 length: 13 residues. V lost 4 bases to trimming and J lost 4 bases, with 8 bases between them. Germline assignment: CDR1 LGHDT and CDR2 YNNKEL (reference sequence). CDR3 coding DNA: TGTGCCAGCAGCCGCGGACAGGGAAACACCATATATTTT. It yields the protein CASSRGQGNTIYF.

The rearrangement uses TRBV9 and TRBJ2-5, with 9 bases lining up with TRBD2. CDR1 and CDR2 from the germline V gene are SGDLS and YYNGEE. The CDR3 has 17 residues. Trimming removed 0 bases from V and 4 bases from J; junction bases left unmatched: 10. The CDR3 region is CASSVDIPRGGGETQYF. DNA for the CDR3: TGTGCCAGCAGCGTAGACATACCCCGCGGGGGGGGAGAGACCCAGTACTTC. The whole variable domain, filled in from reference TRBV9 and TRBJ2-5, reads DSGVTQTPKHLITATGQRVTLRCSPRSGDLSVYWYQQSLDQGLQFLIQYYNGEERAKGNILERFSAQQFPDLHSELNLSSLELGDSALYFCASSVDIPRGGGETQYFGPGTRLLVL.

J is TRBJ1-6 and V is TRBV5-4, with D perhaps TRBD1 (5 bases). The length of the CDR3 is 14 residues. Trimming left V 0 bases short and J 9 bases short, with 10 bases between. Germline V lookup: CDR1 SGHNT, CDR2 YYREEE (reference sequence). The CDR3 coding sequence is TGTGCCAGCAGCTTGGATAGGGGTGGTTCACCCCTCCACTTT. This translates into CASSLDRGGSPLHF.

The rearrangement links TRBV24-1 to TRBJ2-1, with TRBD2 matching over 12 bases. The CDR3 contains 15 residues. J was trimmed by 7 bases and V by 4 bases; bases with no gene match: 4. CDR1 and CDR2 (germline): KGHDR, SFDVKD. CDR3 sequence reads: CATSDWTSGDNEQFF. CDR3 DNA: TGTGCCACCAGTGACTGGACTAGCGGGGATAATGAGCAGTTCTTC.